This TCR beta chain came from a study of Ad26.COV2.S vaccination and SARS-CoV-2 variants. The wider study: Donor was one of the participants in the Ad26.COV2.S arm of the COV1001 trial. General study results and limits: Responses of T cells in total may have been underestimated by the TCR breadth and depth analyses.

The treatment is: 15 to 20 received Ad26.COV2.S at low or high dose, single or two shots; several received placebo; per-sample allocation not given. Repertoires come from day 63 after the first vaccine or placebo injection. Built on an Ad26 vector, the vaccine expressed Wuhan-strain SARS-CoV-2 spike. Produced via immunoSEQ multiplex PCR; TCRdb's table is partial and in-frame only. The data show 500,000 or so clones, approximately 90% seen once. As concerns this clone: Antigen specificity is unknown.

Germline CDR1 and CDR2: WSHSY and SAAADI. V was clipped by 6 bases and J by 3 bases; unmatched bases: 6. CDR3 length equals 15 residues. This receptor was taken from a person aged 18-60 years who received the Ad26.COV2.S COVID-19 vaccine or a placebo. Sequencing was performed on peripheral blood, taken in a trial of Ad26.COV2.S vaccine versus placebo. V gene TRBV10-2 combines with J gene TRBJ1-5; the match to TRBD1 covers 9 bases. CDR3 nucleotides: TGCGCCAGCAGGGGGAGACAGGGGGACAATCAGCCCCAGCATTTT. Translated, it gives CASRGRQGDNQPQHF.